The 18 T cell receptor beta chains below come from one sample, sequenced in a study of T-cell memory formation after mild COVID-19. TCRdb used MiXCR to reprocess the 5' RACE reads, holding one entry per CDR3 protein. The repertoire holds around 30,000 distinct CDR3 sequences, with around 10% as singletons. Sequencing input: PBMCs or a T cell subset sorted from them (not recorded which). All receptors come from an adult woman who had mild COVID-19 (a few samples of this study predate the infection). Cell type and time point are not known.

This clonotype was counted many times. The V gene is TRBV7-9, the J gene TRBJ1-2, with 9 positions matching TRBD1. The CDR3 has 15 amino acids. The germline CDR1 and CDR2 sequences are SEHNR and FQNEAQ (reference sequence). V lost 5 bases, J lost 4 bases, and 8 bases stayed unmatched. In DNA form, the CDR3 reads TGTGCCAGCAGCCCAATGGACAGGGGCCTCTATGGCTACACCTTC. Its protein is CASSPMDRGLYGYTF.

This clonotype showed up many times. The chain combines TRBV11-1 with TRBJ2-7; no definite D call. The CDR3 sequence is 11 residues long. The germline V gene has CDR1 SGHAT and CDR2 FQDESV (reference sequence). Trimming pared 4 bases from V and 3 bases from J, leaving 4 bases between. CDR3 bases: TGTGCCAGCAGCTCTATCTACGAGCAGTACTTC. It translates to CASSSIYEQYF. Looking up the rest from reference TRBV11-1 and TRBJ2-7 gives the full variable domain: EAEVAQSPRYKITEKSQAVAFWCDPISGHATLYWYRQILGQGPELLVQFQDESVVDDSQLPKDRFSAERLKGVDSTLKIQPAELGDSAMYLCASSSIYEQYFGPGTRLTVT.

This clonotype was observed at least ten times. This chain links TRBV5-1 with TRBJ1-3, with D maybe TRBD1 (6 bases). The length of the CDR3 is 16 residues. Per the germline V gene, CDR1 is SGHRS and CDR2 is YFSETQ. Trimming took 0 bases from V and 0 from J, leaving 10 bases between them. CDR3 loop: CASSLDPGASGNTIYF. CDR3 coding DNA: TGCGCCAGCAGCTTGGATCCGGGGGCCTCTGGAAACACCATATATTTT.

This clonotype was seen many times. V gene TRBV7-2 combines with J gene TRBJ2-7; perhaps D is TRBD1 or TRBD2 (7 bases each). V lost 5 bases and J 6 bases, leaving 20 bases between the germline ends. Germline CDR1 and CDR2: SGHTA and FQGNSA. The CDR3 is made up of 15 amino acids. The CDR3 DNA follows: TGTGCCAGCAGCCCCAGGGGGGGGAGGTTGTCCGAGCAGTACTTC. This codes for CASSPRGGRLSEQYF.

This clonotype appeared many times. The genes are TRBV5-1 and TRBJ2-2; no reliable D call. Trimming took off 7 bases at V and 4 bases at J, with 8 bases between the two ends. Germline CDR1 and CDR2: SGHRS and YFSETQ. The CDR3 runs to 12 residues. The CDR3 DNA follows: TGCGCCAGCGGAATTGGCACCGGGGAGCTGTTTTTT. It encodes CASGIGTGELFF.

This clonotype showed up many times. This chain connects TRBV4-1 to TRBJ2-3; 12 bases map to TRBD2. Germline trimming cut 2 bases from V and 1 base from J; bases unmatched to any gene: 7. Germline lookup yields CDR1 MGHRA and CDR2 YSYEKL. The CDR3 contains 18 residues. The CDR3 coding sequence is TGCGCCAGCAGCCAAAGGCTAGCGGGGGGGCTGGGCACAGATACGCAGTATTTT. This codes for CASSQRLAGGLGTDTQYF.

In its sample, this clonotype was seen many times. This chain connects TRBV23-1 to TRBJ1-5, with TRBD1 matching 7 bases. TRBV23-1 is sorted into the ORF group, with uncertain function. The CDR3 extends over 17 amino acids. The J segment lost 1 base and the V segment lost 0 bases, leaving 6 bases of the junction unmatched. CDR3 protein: CASSQSGEGASNQPQHF. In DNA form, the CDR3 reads TGCGCCAGCAGTCAATCGGGGGAGGGGGCGAGCAATCAGCCCCAGCATTTT.

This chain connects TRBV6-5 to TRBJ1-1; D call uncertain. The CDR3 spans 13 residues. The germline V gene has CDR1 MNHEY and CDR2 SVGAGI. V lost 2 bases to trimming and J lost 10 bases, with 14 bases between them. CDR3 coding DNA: TGTGCCAGCAGTTACCTACAATCGGGGAGAGCTTTCTTT. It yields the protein CASSYLQSGRAFF.

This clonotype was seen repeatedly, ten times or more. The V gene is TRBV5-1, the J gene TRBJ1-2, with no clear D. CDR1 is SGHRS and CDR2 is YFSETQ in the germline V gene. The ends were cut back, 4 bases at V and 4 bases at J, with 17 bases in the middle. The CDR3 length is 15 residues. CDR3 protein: CASSPDFGRPYGYTF. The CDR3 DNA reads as TGCGCCAGCAGCCCGGACTTTGGGCGTCCCTATGGCTACACCTTC.

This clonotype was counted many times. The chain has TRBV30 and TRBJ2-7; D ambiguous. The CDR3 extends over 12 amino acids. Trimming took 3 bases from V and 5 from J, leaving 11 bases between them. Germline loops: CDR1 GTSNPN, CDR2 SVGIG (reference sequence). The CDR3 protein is CAWSPGGHEQYF. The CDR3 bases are TGTGCCTGGAGCCCGGGTGGCCACGAGCAGTACTTC.

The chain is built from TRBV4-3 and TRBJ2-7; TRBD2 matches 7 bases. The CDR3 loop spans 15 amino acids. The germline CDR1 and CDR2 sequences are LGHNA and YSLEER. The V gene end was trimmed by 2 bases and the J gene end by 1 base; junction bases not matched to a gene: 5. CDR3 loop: CASSQSQRGSYEQYF. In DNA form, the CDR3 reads TGCGCCAGCAGCCAATCCCAGCGGGGTTCCTACGAGCAGTACTTC.

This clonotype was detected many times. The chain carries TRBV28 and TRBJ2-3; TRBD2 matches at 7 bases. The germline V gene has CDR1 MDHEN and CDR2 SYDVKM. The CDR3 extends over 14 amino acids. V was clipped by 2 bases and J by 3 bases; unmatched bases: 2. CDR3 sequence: CASSLHGRTDTQYF. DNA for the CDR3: TGTGCCAGCAGTTTACACGGGAGGACAGATACGCAGTATTTT.

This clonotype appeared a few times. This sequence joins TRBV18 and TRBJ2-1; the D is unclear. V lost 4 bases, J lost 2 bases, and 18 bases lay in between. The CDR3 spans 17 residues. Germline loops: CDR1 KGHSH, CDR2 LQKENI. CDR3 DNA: TGTGCCAGCTCACTCCATTTGGTTGGCCCGACCTACAATGAGCAGTTCTTC. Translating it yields CASSLHLVGPTYNEQFF.

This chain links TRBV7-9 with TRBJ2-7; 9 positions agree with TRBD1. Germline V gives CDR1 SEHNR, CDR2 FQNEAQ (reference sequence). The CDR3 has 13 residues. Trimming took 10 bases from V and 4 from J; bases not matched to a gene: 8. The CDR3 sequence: CATLGTGSYEQYF. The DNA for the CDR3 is TGTGCCACCCTCGGGACAGGGTCTTACGAGCAGTACTTC.

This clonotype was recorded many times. In DNA, the CDR3 is TGTGCCAGCAGTTTAGGGCTGATTAACACTGAAGCTTTCTTT. This gives the protein CASSLGLINTEAFF. The V call is TRBV28, the J call TRBJ1-1, with unresolved D. The CDR3 runs 14 residues. Trimming took off 2 bases at V and 2 bases at J, with 9 bases between the two ends. CDR1 is MDHEN and CDR2 is SYDVKM in the germline V gene.

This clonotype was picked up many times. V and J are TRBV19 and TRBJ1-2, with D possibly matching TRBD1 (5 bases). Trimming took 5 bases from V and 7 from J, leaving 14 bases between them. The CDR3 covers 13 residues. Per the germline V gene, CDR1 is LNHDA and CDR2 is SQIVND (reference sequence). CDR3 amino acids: CASSDRGNSGYTF. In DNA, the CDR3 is TGTGCCAGTAGTGATAGGGGCAATTCTGGCTACACCTTC.

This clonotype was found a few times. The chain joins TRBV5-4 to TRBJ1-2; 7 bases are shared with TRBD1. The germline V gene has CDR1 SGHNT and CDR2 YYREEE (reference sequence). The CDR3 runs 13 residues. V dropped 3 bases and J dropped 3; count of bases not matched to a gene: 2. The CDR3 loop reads CASSSTGDYGYTF. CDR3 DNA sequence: TGTGCCAGCAGCTCAACAGGGGACTATGGCTACACCTTC.

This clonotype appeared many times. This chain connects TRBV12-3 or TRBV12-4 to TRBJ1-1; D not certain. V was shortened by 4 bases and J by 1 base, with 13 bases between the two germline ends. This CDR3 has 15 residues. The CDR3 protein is CASSSAWTGNTEAFF. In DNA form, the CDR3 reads TGTGCCAGCAGTTCGGCCTGGACGGGGAACACTGAAGCTTTCTTT.